What follows are 6 T cell receptor beta chains derived from one specimen sequenced in a study of OX40 agonist ivuxolimab in advanced cancers. Sequenced by immunoSEQ multiplex PCR; TCRdb stores in-frame clones only, minus some. The data hold about 100,000 clones, with approximately 89% observed a single time. The sample in question was CD4+ or CD8+ T cells sorted from blood, obtained in a trial of the OX40 agonist ivuxolimab. Receptor source: an adult with an advanced solid tumor such as melanoma, head and neck, liver or kidney cancer.

The chain carries TRBV5-1 and TRBJ2-3, with 10 bases that match TRBD2. The V and J ends lost 4 bases and 3 bases, in that order; junction bases with no gene match: 5. The CDR3 contains 15 residues. Per the germline V gene, CDR1 is SGHRS and CDR2 is YFSETQ. In DNA, the CDR3 is TGCGCCAGCAGCAAGCGGGGGGGCCGGACAGATACGCAGTATTTT. It codes for CASSKRGGRTDTQYF.

In its sample, this clone was seen once. The chain combines TRBV6-5 with TRBJ1-4; D may be TRBD1 (5 bases). From germline, CDR1 is MNHEY and CDR2 SVGAGI. This CDR3 is built from 16 residues. Between the trimmed V and J ends, which lost 2 bases and 3 bases, there was a span of 13 bases. The CDR3 spells CASSYGAGTANEKLFF. DNA of the CDR3: TGTGCCAGCAGTTACGGGGCCGGGACGGCTAATGAAAAACTGTTTTTT.

The CDR3 sequence: CASSLELAGADEQFF. DNA of the CDR3: TGCGCCAGCAGCTTGGAGCTCGCGGGAGCGGATGAGCAGTTCTTC. The V call is TRBV5-1, the J call TRBJ2-1; 7 nucleotides agree with TRBD2. There are 15 residues in the CDR3. With V trimmed by 0 bases and J by 8 bases, 8 bases remained unmatched. Germline V lookup: CDR1 SGHRS, CDR2 YFSETQ.

The rearrangement uses TRBV6-5 and TRBJ2-1, with D possibly TRBD2 on 5 matching bases. The length of the CDR3 is 12 residues. V was shortened by 5 bases and J by 9 bases, with 11 bases between the two germline ends. Germline V lookup: CDR1 MNHEY, CDR2 SVGAGI. This CDR3 reads CASSMLSGEQFF. DNA for the CDR3: TGTGCCAGCAGTATGCTAAGCGGTGAGCAGTTCTTC.

V usage is TRBV6-5 and J usage is TRBJ2-3, with D hard to call. CDR1 is MNHEY, CDR2 SVGAGI, per germline. Trimming cost V 6 bases and J 0 bases, with 10 bases left between them. The CDR3 runs to 14 residues. DNA for the CDR3: TGTGCCAGCAGCCTTAGTTCTAGCACAGATACGCAGTATTTT. This translates into CASSLSSSTDTQYF.

The chain is built from TRBV2 and TRBJ1-1, with a weak D call TRBD1 (5 bases). Germline CDR1 is SNHLY and CDR2 is FYNNEI. The CDR3 runs 13 residues. V dropped 8 bases and J dropped 5 bases, with 15 bases sitting between them. The CDR3, as DNA: TGTGCCAGCGCGTCGGGGCTAGGGACTGAAGCTTTCTTT. It is translated as CASASGLGTEAFF.